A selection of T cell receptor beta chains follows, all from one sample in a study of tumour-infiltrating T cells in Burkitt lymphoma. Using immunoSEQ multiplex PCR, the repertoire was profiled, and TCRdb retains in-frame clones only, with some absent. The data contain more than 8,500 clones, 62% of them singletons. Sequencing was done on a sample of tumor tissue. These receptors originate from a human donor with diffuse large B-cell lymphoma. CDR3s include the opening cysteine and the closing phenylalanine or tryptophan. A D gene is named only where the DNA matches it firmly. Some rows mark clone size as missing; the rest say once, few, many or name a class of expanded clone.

CDR3aa: CASSLTGTGNQPQHF
CDR3nt: TGCGCCAGCAGCTTGACCGGGACAGGCAATCAGCCCCAGCATTTT
abundance: .
len: 15
j_gene: TRBJ1-5
d_gene: TRBD1
v_gene: TRBV5-1

CDR3aa: CASSREGIAEAFF
CDR3nt: TGCGCCAGCAGCCGAGAGGGGATAGCTGAAGCTTTCTTT
abundance: few
len: 13
j_gene: TRBJ1-1
d_gene: .
v_gene: TRBV5-1

CDR3aa: CASSTRTGWNSPLHF
CDR3nt: TGTGCCAGCAGCACCCGGACAGGGTGGAATTCACCCCTCCACTTT
abundance: .
len: 15
j_gene: TRBJ1-6
d_gene: TRBD1
v_gene: TRBV9

CDR3aa: CAISAATNEKLFF
CDR3nt: TGTGCCATCAGTGCGGCAACTAATGAAAAACTGTTTTTT
abundance: .
len: 13
j_gene: TRBJ1-4
d_gene: .
v_gene: TRBV10-3

CDR3aa: CASSYSSVAMNTEAFF
CDR3nt: TGTGCCAGCAGTTACTCGAGTGTCGCCATGAACACTGAAGCTTTCTTT
abundance: .
len: 16
j_gene: TRBJ1-1
d_gene: .
v_gene: TRBV6-6

CDR3aa: CASSLRPGMNTEAFF
CDR3nt: TGCGCCAGCAGCCTCCGACCGGGGATGAACACTGAAGCTTTCTTT
abundance: few
len: 15
j_gene: TRBJ1-1
d_gene: .
v_gene: TRBV5-1

CDR3aa: CASRPGAYEGFYEQYF
CDR3nt: TGTGCCAGTAGGCCCGGGGCCTACGAAGGGTTTTACGAGCAGTACTTC
abundance: .
len: 16
j_gene: TRBJ2-7
d_gene: .
v_gene: TRBV19

CDR3aa: CASSDEGPISGDTQYF
CDR3nt: TGTGCCAGCAGTGACGAGGGGCCTATTTCGGGAGATACGCAGTATTTT
abundance: few
len: 16
j_gene: TRBJ2-3
d_gene: .
v_gene: TRBV2

CDR3aa: CASSIGSSYNEQFF
CDR3nt: TGTGCCAGTAGTATCGGCAGTTCCTACAATGAGCAGTTCTTC
abundance: .
len: 14
j_gene: TRBJ2-1
d_gene: .
v_gene: TRBV19

CDR3aa: CASSPEGRPGYGYTF
CDR3nt: TGTGCCAGCTCACCTGAAGGCAGGCCGGGATATGGCTACACCTTC
abundance: .
len: 15
j_gene: TRBJ1-2
d_gene: .
v_gene: TRBV18